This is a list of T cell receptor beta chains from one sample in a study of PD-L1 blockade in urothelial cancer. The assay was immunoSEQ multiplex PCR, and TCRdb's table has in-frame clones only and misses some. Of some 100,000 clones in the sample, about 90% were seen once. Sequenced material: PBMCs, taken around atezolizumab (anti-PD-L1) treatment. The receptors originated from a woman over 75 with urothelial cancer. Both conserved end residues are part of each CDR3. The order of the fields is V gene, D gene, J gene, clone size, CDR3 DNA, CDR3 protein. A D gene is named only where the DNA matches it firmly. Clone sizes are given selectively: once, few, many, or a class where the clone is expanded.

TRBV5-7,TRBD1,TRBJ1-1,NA,TGTGCCAGCAGCCTGGACAGGGCGAACACTGAAGCTTTCTTT,CASSLDRANTEAFF
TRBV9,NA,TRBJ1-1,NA,TGTGCCAGCGGCGAGCACGGGAACACTGAAGCTTTCTTT,CASGEHGNTEAFF
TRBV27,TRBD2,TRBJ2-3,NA,TGTGCCAGCAGTTCCCCTAGCGGGCCGCAGTATTTT,CASSSPSGPQYF
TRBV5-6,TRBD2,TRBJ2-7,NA,TGTGCCAGCAGCGCCACCGGGACTAGCGGAAAGCAGTACTTC,CASSATGTSGKQYF
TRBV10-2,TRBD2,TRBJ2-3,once,TGCGCCAGCAGTGAACAGCCCCGCGGACTAGCGGGAGTCACAGATACGCAGTATTTT,CASSEQPRGLAGVTDTQYF
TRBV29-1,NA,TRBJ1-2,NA,TGCAGCGTTGAATTCGGGGGGGGCTACACCTTC,CSVEFGGGYTF
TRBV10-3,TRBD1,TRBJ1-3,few,TGTGCCATCAGTGAGTCCGAGGGGGCCCCTGGAAACACCATATATTTT,CAISESEGAPGNTIYF
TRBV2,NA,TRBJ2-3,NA,TGTGCCAGCAGTTCTTCCGCAGATACGCAGTATTTT,CASSSSADTQYF
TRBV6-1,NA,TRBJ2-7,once,TGTGCCAGCAGTGAAACGGGGACTCCACTCGAGCAGTACTTC,CASSETGTPLEQYF
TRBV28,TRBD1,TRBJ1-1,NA,TGTGCCAGCAGCCGGCAGGGGGGCGGTTTGGCTTTCTTT,CASSRQGGGLAFF
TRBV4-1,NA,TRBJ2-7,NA,TGCGCCAGCAGCCAGGCCGTTACCTCCTACGAGCAGTACTTC,CASSQAVTSYEQYF